The 6 T cell receptor beta chains presented below share a single source sample, sequenced in a study of cytomegalovirus exposure and HLA in healthy donors. Produced via immunoSEQ multiplex PCR; TCRdb's table is partial and in-frame only. The sample holds more than 110,000 clones, roughly 88% seen once. The sequenced sample was PBMCs. These receptors originate from a woman aged 18-29 years in good health and CMV-seropositive.

The V and J genes are TRBV28 and TRBJ2-3; D might be TRBD2 (6 bases). The CDR3 extends over 15 amino acids. V was cut by 5 bases and J by 3 bases, with 15 bases left in between. From germline, CDR1 is MDHEN and CDR2 SYDVKM. The CDR3 nucleotides read TGTGCCAGCAGTGGACCGGGACTGGAGACAGATACGCAGTATTTT. It codes for CASSGPGLETDTQYF.

This chain connects TRBV27 to TRBJ2-2; unclear D gene. This CDR3 region has 14 residues. Germline CDR1 is MNHEY and CDR2 is SMNVEV (reference sequence). Trimming removed 3 bases from V and 6 bases from J, with 11 bases in between. CDR3 sequence: CASSLSRWAGELFF. Written as DNA, the CDR3 is TGTGCCAGCAGTTTGTCTAGATGGGCCGGGGAGCTGTTTTTT.

This clone was seen only once. One end of the junction fails to match germline, which may point to a read error. The chain couples TRBV7-7 to TRBJ2-7, with TRBD2 matching over 7 bases. The CDR3 has 16 residues. Per germline, CDR1 SSHAT and CDR2 FNYEAQ (reference sequence). CDR3 amino acids: CASSRGAAGTDWEQYF. DNA of the CDR3: TGTGCTAGCAGCCGAGGTGCAGCGGGAACGGATTGGGAGCAGTACTTC.

This rearrangement joins TRBV13 to TRBJ2-1; 15 bases are a match to TRBD2. Germline CDR1 reads PRHDT; CDR2 reads FYEKMQ (reference sequence). The trim removed 4 bases at V and 9 bases at J, leaving 7 bases unmatched. This CDR3 has 16 residues. The CDR3 spells CASSSGLAGGPSEQFF. CDR3 nucleotides: TGTGCCAGCAGCTCCGGACTAGCGGGGGGGCCGAGTGAGCAGTTCTTC.

This chain uses TRBV5-4 with TRBJ1-2; no clear D gene. Deletions cut 5 bases from V and 1 base from J, with 9 bases between. This CDR3 is 13 amino acids long. Germline CDR1 reads SGHNT; CDR2 reads YYREEE (reference sequence). CDR3 nucleotides: TGTGCCAGCAGTAGAGAGAGTAACTATGGCTACACCTTC. Encoded protein: CASSRESNYGYTF.

This clone has only one observation. V gene TRBV28 combines with J gene TRBJ1-2, with D perhaps TRBD1 (5 bases). Germline V gene data show CDR1 as MDHEN and CDR2 as SYDVKM. The V end lost 3 bases, the J end lost 4 bases, and 9 bases lay between the germline ends. This CDR3 is built from 13 residues. CDR3 bases: TGTGCCAGCAGTTTTGGGGGGTTCTATGGCTACACCTTC. Protein sequence: CASSFGGFYGYTF.